Listed below are T cell receptor beta chains from one sample, sequenced in a study of shared clonotypes between healthy human individuals. Only in-frame clones appear in the TCRdb table, and some are missing; sequencing was by immunoSEQ multiplex PCR. The sample includes about 2.4 million clones, 93% of them seen just once. Material: naive CD4+ T cells from PBMCs. The receptors shown here come from a man younger than 35 in good health. Some clones in this sample may be carry-over from other donors' samples. The CDR3 runs from the conserved cysteine through the conserved F or W. The D gene is left open where the match is weak. Size tells how often a clone was seen (once, few, many) or the class of an expanded clone, and some rows leave it out.

V	size	length	J	D	DNA	CDR3
TRBV15	.	15	TRBJ2-7	TRBD1	TGTGCCACCAGCCTTCGGTGGACAGGGGCCTACGAGCAGTACTTC	CATSLRWTGAYEQYF
TRBV9	.	14	TRBJ1-1	.	TGTGCCAGCAGCCCCTGGGGGGTGAACACTGAAGCTTTCTTT	CASSPWGVNTEAFF
TRBV5-1	.	16	TRBJ1-1	.	TGCGCCAGCAGCTTCGTGAAGGGGGACATGAACACTGAAGCTTTCTTT	CASSFVKGDMNTEAFF
TRBV2	.	15	TRBJ2-5	TRBD2	TGTGCCAGCAGTGAAGGGCTAGCGGGAGTCGAGACCCAGTACTTC	CASSEGLAGVETQYF
TRBV7-9	.	13	TRBJ1-2	.	TGTGCCAGCAGCTTATCCGGGGCCTATGGCTACACCTTC	CASSLSGAYGYTF
TRBV18	.	15	TRBJ2-7	.	TGTGCCAGCTCAACACGGACCGGGGATATCGACGAGCAGTACTTC	CASSTRTGDIDEQYF
TRBV5-1	.	14	TRBJ1-1	.	TGCGCCAGCAGCTCCGGGACGGCAGGGATTGAAGCTTTCTTT	CASSSGTAGIEAFF
TRBV2	once	12	TRBJ2-6	.	TGTGCCAGCATCTCTGGGGCCAACGTCCTGACTTTC	CASISGANVLTF
TRBV13	.	12	TRBJ1-1	.	TGTGCCAGCAGCCTTAGGGGGGCGAAGGTTTTCTTT	CASSLRGAKVFF
TRBV19	.	10	TRBJ1-2	.	TGTGCCTCCGAGGGAGATGGCTACACCTTC	CASEGDGYTF
TRBV28	.	13	TRBJ1-5	TRBD1	TGTGCCAGCAGAGACAGGGGGTATCAGCCCCAGCATTTT	CASRDRGYQPQHF
TRBV28	.	17	TRBJ2-6	.	TGTGCCAGCAGTCCAAACCCGGGAGAACCTGGGGCCAACGTCCTGACTTTC	CASSPNPGEPGANVLTF
TRBV5-4	.	14	TRBJ1-1	.	TGTGCCAGCAGCCCGGAGTTCCGGGACGATGAAGCTTTCTTT	CASSPEFRDDEAFF
TRBV29-1	.	12	TRBJ2-5	.	TGCAGCGTTGACATGAACCAAGAGACCCAGTACTTC	CSVDMNQETQYF
TRBV29-1	few	10	TRBJ1-1	.	TGCAGCGCAGTACAGGGTTGGACTTTCTTT	CSAVQGWTFF
TRBV5-1	.	14	TRBJ2-7	.	TGCGCCAGCAGCCTTCGGGCAGGTTGGGGCGAGCAGTACTTC	CASSLRAGWGEQYF
TRBV6-5	.	14	TRBJ2-7	.	TGTGCCAGCAGTTACTTCTCGGGGTCCTACGAGCAGTACTTC	CASSYFSGSYEQYF
TRBV27	.	15	TRBJ1-6	.	TGTGCCAGCAGTTTCGGGGGGGACTATAATTCACCCCTCCACTTT	CASSFGGDYNSPLHF
TRBV5-8	.	18	TRBJ2-3	TRBD2	TGTGCCAGCAGCATCGGGAGCGGGAGGGGGATACGCACAGATACGCAGTATTTT	CASSIGSGRGIRTDTQYF
TRBV28	.	14	TRBJ2-7	TRBD2	TGTGCCAGCAAGGAGTCGGGGACTAAAGACGAGCAGTACTTC	CASKESGTKDEQYF
TRBV18	.	14	TRBJ2-2	.	TGTGCCAGCTCACCACTGCAGAACACCGGGGAGCTGTTTTTT	CASSPLQNTGELFF
TRBV28	.	16	TRBJ2-7	TRBD2	TGTGCCAGCAGTGGGCAATATAGCGGGAGCGGTGAGGAGCAGTACTTC	CASSGQYSGSGEEQYF
TRBV28	.	15	TRBJ1-4	TRBD1	TGTGCCAGCAGTTTATTGGGAGGGACAGACGAAAAACTGTTTTTT	CASSLLGGTDEKLFF